The rows below give T cell receptor beta chains drawn from one sample of a study of T-cell memory formation after mild COVID-19. Using its own MiXCR run on the 5' RACE reads, TCRdb lists one record per CDR3 protein. The sample consists of about 290,000 distinct CDR3 sequences, 15% to 20% of them appearing once. Sequenced material: PBMCs or a T cell subset sorted from them (not recorded which). These receptors came from a man aged 18 to 30 who had mild COVID-19 (a few samples of this study predate the infection). Cell type and time point are not known. Each CDR3 is given with its conserved first and last residue. A D gene is named only where the DNA matches it firmly. Expanded clones get a size class; other rows say once, few or many, or leave the size out.

.,TRBJ1-4,TRBV9,.,CASSVEGSTNEKLFF,TGTGCCAGCAGCGTAGAGGGTTCAACTAATGAAAAACTGTTTTTT
.,TRBJ1-5,TRBV20-1,TRBD1,CSARTGGSNQPQHF,TGCAGTGCCAGGACAGGAGGTAGCAATCAGCCCCAGCATTTT
few,TRBJ1-5,TRBV24-1,TRBD1,CATRGDSSQPQHF,TGTGCCACCAGGGGGGACAGTTCTCAGCCCCAGCATTTT
few,TRBJ1-4,TRBV5-1,.,CASSLQPTREKLFF,TGCGCCAGCAGCTTACAGCCGACTAGGGAAAAACTGTTTTTT
few,TRBJ2-3,TRBV18,TRBD2,CASSPTSGPTDTQYF,TGTGCCAGCTCACCGACTAGCGGGCCCACAGATACGCAGTATTTT
.,TRBJ1-2,TRBV30,TRBD1,CAYWDRGRRRTF,TGTGCCTACTGGGACAGGGGCCGCCGGAGGACCTTC
many,TRBJ2-1,TRBV6-5,.,CASSRGRGSYNEQFF,TGTGCCAGCAGCCGCGGACGGGGATCCTACAATGAGCAGTTCTTC
.,TRBJ2-3,TRBV28,.,CASSLWRTTSTDTQYF,TGTGCCAGCAGTTTATGGCGGACTACTAGCACAGATACGCAGTATTTT
.,TRBJ1-1,TRBV24-1,TRBD1,CATSDSRMVTGAQRAFF,TGTGCCACCAGTGACTCTCGGATGGTGACAGGGGCCCAGAGGGCTTTCTTT
.,TRBJ1-1,TRBV18,TRBD1,CASSPLKGGETEAFF,TGTGCCAGCTCACCATTGAAAGGGGGCGAGACTGAAGCTTTCTTT
few,TRBJ2-1,TRBV7-9,.,CASSLSPGKSSTYNEQFF,TGTGCCAGCAGCTTATCTCCAGGGAAATCTAGCACCTACAATGAGCAGTTCTTC
.,TRBJ1-5,TRBV20-1,.,CSARRGGDQPQHF,TGCAGTGCTAGGAGAGGGGGGGATCAGCCCCAGCATTTT
.,TRBJ2-5,TRBV5-1,TRBD1,CASSIQGTETQYF,TGCGCCAGCAGCATACAGGGGACGGAGACCCAGTACTTC